These 31 T cell receptor beta chains were sequenced from one sample in a study of molecular identifiers for immune sequencing clone quantification (dated by TCRdb to 2017 to 2018). Library preparation used PCR. Data came from a NextSeq 500. TCRdb ran its own pipeline on the public reads, namely fastp trimming at Q25 and MiXCR clone calling, and kept in-frame beta chains. Rows merge per CDR3 protein into single entries with the most common DNA and genes. The sample table shows roughly 90,000 distinct CDR3 sequences, and around 27% are seen once. The top ten clones comprise approximately 0.78% of the sample. Input material: naive CD8+ T cells from blood, with Jurkat cell RNA spiked in. What this sample's cell subset or site label stands for: FACS-sorted CD8+CD4-CCR7+CD45RA+ naive T cells. The receptors come from a human donor in good health. Some libraries in this study had Jurkat cell RNA spiked in.

The rearrangement links TRBV2 to TRBJ2-3; weak D call: TRBD2 (5 bases). Trimming stripped 3 bases from V and 2 bases from J, with 12 bases between. The CDR3 consists of 15 residues. Per germline, CDR1 SNHLY and CDR2 FYNNEI. CDR3 bases: TGTGCCAGCAGTGATAGAGGGAAGGTCACAGATACGCAGTATTTT. Translated: CASSDRGKVTDTQYF.

The chain couples TRBV2 to TRBJ2-3, with 7 bases identical to TRBD2. The CDR3 sequence is 16 residues long. CDR1 is SNHLY and CDR2 is FYNNEI in the germline V gene. Trimming at V came to 6 bases and at J to 2 bases, leaving 11 bases not matched to a gene. CDR3: CASRDLGLPNTDTQYF. CDR3 bases: TGTGCCAGCAGAGACTTGGGACTACCGAACACAGATACGCAGTATTTT.

V is TRBV6-5 and J is TRBJ2-1; TRBD2 aligns across 11 bases. With 0 bases clipped from V and 10 bases from J, the junction kept 14 bases outside the gene matches. Germline V gene data show CDR1 as MNHEY and CDR2 as SVGAGI. This CDR3 comprises 18 residues. The CDR3 loop is CASSYSGVRLAGTFEQFF. CDR3 DNA: TGTGCCAGCAGTTACTCCGGCGTTCGACTAGCGGGAACTTTCGAGCAGTTCTTC.

On this clonotype itself: A much larger clone lies one base from this, so it may be a read error. The chain carries TRBV7-9 and TRBJ1-5; D is possibly TRBD1 (6 bases). This CDR3 is 15 amino acids long. The V end lost 1 base, the J end lost 5 bases, and 12 bases lay between the germline ends. From germline, CDR1 is SEHNR and CDR2 FQNEAQ (reference sequence). CDR3 nucleotide sequence: TGTGCCAGCAGCTTAGTTTTTGGGGGCTATCAGCCCCAGCATTTT. Translation: CASSLVFGGYQPQHF.

This clonotype was observed a handful of times. The CDR3 DNA reads as TGTGCCAGCAGCCCTCCCGGAGATACGCAGTATTTT. As protein: CASSPPGDTQYF. The chain employs TRBV5-4 and TRBJ2-3; no reliable D call. This CDR3 has 12 amino acids. Trimming pared 4 bases from V and 5 bases from J, leaving 8 bases between. Germline V lookup: CDR1 SGHNT, CDR2 YYREEE (reference sequence).

This clonotype has at least ten counts. This chain links TRBV20-1 with TRBJ2-5, with TRBD2 matching 10 bases. Germline CDR1 DFQATT, CDR2 SNEGSKA (reference sequence). CDR3 size: 14 residues. V was clipped by 5 bases and J by 2 bases; unmatched bases: 5. The CDR3 coding sequence is TGCAGTGCTCGGACTAGCGGCATTCAAGAGACCCAGTACTTC. Translation: CSARTSGIQETQYF.

This clonotype was found many times. The V and J genes are TRBV7-8 and TRBJ1-1; D is perhaps TRBD1 (6 bases). V was clipped by 1 base and J by 7 bases, with 16 bases between them. Germline assignment: CDR1 SGHVS and CDR2 FQNEAQ. The CDR3 contains 15 residues. CDR3 sequence (DNA): TGTGCCAGCAGCTTAGATTTCGGGGGGGCGGATGAAGCTTTCTTT. Translated: CASSLDFGGADEAFF.

In this sample, this clonotype turned up a few times. The V gene is TRBV5-6, the J gene TRBJ2-1; no clear D. Germline CDR1 SGHDT, CDR2 YYEEEE. Trimming cost V 0 bases and J 6 bases, with 4 bases left between them. This CDR3 is 12 amino acids long. The CDR3 sequence is CASSLVSNEQFF. The CDR3 region has the DNA TGTGCCAGCAGCTTGGTGAGCAATGAGCAGTTCTTC.

Regarding this clonotype: A read error is possible here, since a much larger clone lies one base away. The chain links TRBV5-1 to TRBJ1-1, with 8 positions matching TRBD1. Germline values: CDR1 SGHRS, CDR2 YFSETQ. The CDR3 totals 14 residues. The CDR3: CASSPWTGNTEDFF. The CDR3 DNA follows: TGCGCCAGCAGCCCCTGGACAGGGAACACTGAAGATTTCTTT.

Note on this clonotype: A read error may explain this, as a much larger clone is one base away. The V and J genes are TRBV6-2 or TRBV6-3 and TRBJ2-6; the D is unclear. Germline V gene data show CDR1 as MNHEY and CDR2 as SVGEGT. This CDR3 contains 15 residues. Written as DNA, the CDR3 is TGTGCCCGCAGTGATCCAGACTCTGGGGCCAACGTCCTGACTTTC. It yields the protein CARSDPDSGANVLTF.

As for this clonotype: A much larger clone lies a single base off, so this may be a read error. The rearrangement joins TRBV29-1 to TRBJ2-1, with D possibly TRBD1 on 6 matching bases. Germline V lookup: CDR1 SQVTM, CDR2 ANQGSEA. CDR3 length: 16 amino acids. This chain's CDR3 is CSVEDPAGEYYDEQFF. CDR3 bases: TGCAGCGTTGAAGATCCAGCAGGGGAATACTACGATGAGCAGTTCTTC.

The chain has TRBV27 and TRBJ2-1; 8 nucleotides align to TRBD1. The ends lost 6 bases at V and 3 bases at J; junction bases unmatched: 7. The germline gives CDR1 MNHEY, CDR2 SMNVEV (reference sequence). This CDR3 spans 15 amino acids. The chain's CDR3 is CASSPTGQVYNEQFF. The CDR3 region has the DNA TGTGCCAGCAGCCCAACGGGACAGGTCTACAATGAGCAGTTCTTC.

At least ten counts were recorded for this clonotype. The chain employs TRBV5-1 and TRBJ2-7; D is ambiguous. Germline lookup yields CDR1 SGHRS and CDR2 YFSETQ. The CDR3 sequence is 12 residues long. Trimming took off 5 bases at V and 6 bases at J, with 12 bases between the two ends. The chain's CDR3 is CASRPVGIEQYF. The CDR3 DNA reads TGCGCCAGCAGGCCGGTAGGGATCGAGCAGTACTTC.

This clonotype appeared many times. The V and J genes are TRBV11-2 and TRBJ2-3; 9 bases align to TRBD1. This CDR3 has 16 amino acids. From germline, CDR1 is SGHAT and CDR2 FQNNGV. V shed 5 bases and J 4 bases; nucleotides not matched to a gene: 10. CDR3 bases: TGTGCCAGCAGCAACCGGGACAGGGAATCGGCAGATACGCAGTATTTT. Its protein is CASSNRDRESADTQYF. Together with reference TRBV11-2 and TRBJ2-3, the CDR3 gives the full variable domain: EAGVAQSPRYKIIEKRQSVAFWCNPISGHATLYWYQQILGQGPKLLIQFQNNGVVDDSQLPKDRFSAERLKGVDSTLKIQPAKLEDSAVYLCASSNRDRESADTQYFGPGTRLTVL.

The table lists this clonotype with a few counts. The chain combines TRBV19 with TRBJ2-3, with 10 bases identical to TRBD1. The CDR3 extends over 15 amino acids. Losses at the gene ends were 5 bases for V and 2 bases for J; bases not matched to a gene: 4. Germline V gene data show CDR1 as LNHDA and CDR2 as SQIVND (reference sequence). CDR3 DNA sequence: TGTGCCAGTAGTTTGGACAGGGGGTACACAGATACGCAGTATTTT. Its translation is CASSLDRGYTDTQYF.

In this sample, this clonotype turned up a few times. The chain uses TRBV12-3 or TRBV12-4 and TRBJ2-2; 7 bases align to TRBD2. V lost 4 bases, J lost 3 bases, and 2 bases stayed unmatched. The CDR3 is made up of 14 amino acids. CDR3 in DNA: TGTGCCAGCAGTTCCGGGGGGTACACCGGGGAGCTGTTTTTT. This gives the protein CASSSGGYTGELFF.

This clonotype has more than one count but fewer than ten. The CDR3 loop reads CASSVAVGGRGTDTEAFF. The CDR3 region has the DNA TGTGCCAGCAGCGTAGCTGTGGGGGGGCGCGGCACCGACACTGAAGCTTTCTTT. This chain links TRBV9 with TRBJ1-1; perhaps TRBD1 as D (6 bases). The CDR3 loop spans 18 amino acids. CDR1 SGDLS and CDR2 YYNGEE come from the germline V gene. Trimming stripped 0 bases from V and 3 bases from J, with 21 bases between. The whole variable domain, remainder taken from reference TRBV9 and TRBJ1-1, is DSGVTQTPKHLITATGQRVTLRCSPRSGDLSVYWYQQSLDQGLQFLIQYYNGEERAKGNILERFSAQQFPDLHSELNLSSLELGDSALYFCASSVAVGGRGTDTEAFFGQGTRLTVV.

Ten or more counts support this clonotype. V usage is TRBV20-1 and J usage is TRBJ1-5; D call uncertain. Germline V gives CDR1 DFQATT, CDR2 SNEGSKA (reference sequence). V was pared by 0 bases and J by 5 bases, with 17 bases between. This CDR3 is built from 16 residues. This CDR3 reads CSARDLAEQPYQPQHF. As DNA, the CDR3 is TGCAGTGCTAGAGATCTGGCGGAGCAACCTTATCAGCCCCAGCATTTT.

The sample holds many counts of this clonotype. V usage is TRBV13 and J usage is TRBJ2-5; D is unclear. Trimming shortened V by 5 bases and J by 1 base, and 8 bases separated the two germline ends. This CDR3 region has 13 residues. Looked up from germline, CDR1 is PRHDT and CDR2 is FYEKMQ (reference sequence). In DNA form, the CDR3 reads TGTGCCAGCAGCCCCGGGTCCCAAGAGACCCAGTACTTC. This gives the protein CASSPGSQETQYF.

In this sample, this clonotype turned up many times. The chain uses TRBV20-1 and TRBJ1-1, with TRBD1 as a possible D gene (5 bases). CDR3 length: 12 amino acids. The germline CDR1 and CDR2 sequences are DFQATT and SNEGSKA (reference sequence). The V end lost 5 bases, the J end lost 5 bases, and 12 bases lay between the germline ends. The CDR3 spells CSAFGGGTEAFF. CDR3 in DNA: TGCAGTGCTTTCGGGGGGGGGACTGAAGCTTTCTTT.

Turning to this clonotype: A read error may explain this, as a much larger clone is one base away. The CDR3 ends on some other residue instead of the conserved phenylalanine or tryptophan, so this is likely a read error. This chain joins TRBV28 and TRBJ1-1; no clear D gene. This CDR3 is 18 amino acids long. Trimming took off 3 bases at V and 4 bases at J, with 24 bases between the two ends. Per the germline V gene, CDR1 is MDHEN and CDR2 is SYDVKM. The CDR3 region is CASSFGPAIVEAGTEAFS. DNA of the CDR3: TGTGCCAGCAGTTTCGGTCCGGCCATTGTGGAGGCGGGCACTGAAGCTTTCTCT.

This clonotype was recorded once. A clone one base away is much larger, so this may be a read error. This CDR3 is missing its conserved last phenylalanine or tryptophan, likely due to a read error. The limits of the CDR3 on the DNA are not certain, so only TCRdb's listed CDR3 is given. The CDR3 protein is CASSPPGQRYL. V usage is TRBV12-3 or TRBV12-4 and J usage is TRBJ2-3; TRBD1 is the table's D call and was not checked against the DNA. Inclusive of both ends, the CDR3 amounts to 11 amino acids.

Comments on this clonotype: This clone may be a read error of a much larger clone one base away. The chain couples TRBV20-1 to TRBJ2-3; 13 bases map to TRBD2. This CDR3 is 16 amino acids long. In germline, CDR1 is DFQATT, CDR2 SNEGSKA (reference sequence). V lost 5 bases and J lost 3; bases outside the gene matches: 8. DNA for the CDR3: TGCAGTGCTCAAATACTAGCGGGGGGGCCAACAGATACGCAGTATTTT. The encoded protein is CSAQILAGGPTDTQYF.

Concerning this clonotype: One end of the junction is discordant with germline, which a read error may explain. This chain connects TRBV6-6 to TRBJ2-1; D is perhaps TRBD2 (7 bases). Germline V gene sequence: CDR1 MNHNY, CDR2 SVGAGI (reference sequence). This CDR3 is built from 19 residues. In DNA form, the CDR3 reads TGTGCCAGCAGTTACTCGTTAAGAGGGGGGGCGCTTAGCTACGATGAGCAGTTCTTC. It is translated as CASSYSLRGGALSYDEQFF.

This chain connects TRBV4-3 to TRBJ2-3; D is ambiguous. This CDR3 contains 15 residues. Trimming pared 1 base from V and 1 base from J, leaving 9 bases between. The germline gives CDR1 LGHNA, CDR2 YSLEER. The CDR3 DNA reads TGCGCCAGCAGCCAAGGTGTAGGGCGCACAGATACGCAGTATTTT. Its translation: CASSQGVGRTDTQYF.

This chain uses TRBV27 with TRBJ2-2, with D unresolved. V dropped 3 bases and J dropped 7 bases, with 12 bases sitting between them. Per the germline V gene, CDR1 is MNHEY and CDR2 is SMNVEV (reference sequence). CDR3 size: 14 residues. The CDR3 sequence is CASSFLKGNGELFF. In nucleotides, the CDR3 is TGTGCCAGCAGTTTCCTTAAGGGAAACGGGGAGCTGTTTTTT.

This clonotype was observed a single time. This CDR3 fails to terminate in the conserved phenylalanine or tryptophan, so it likely reflects a read error. The chain combines TRBV6-2 or TRBV6-3 with TRBJ2-3; 13 bases agree with TRBD2. The V segment lost 6 bases and the J segment 0 bases; nucleotides outside the gene matches: 3. CDR3 length: 16 residues. In germline, CDR1 is MNHEY, CDR2 SVGEGT. CDR3 loop: CASSQLAGGSTDTQYL. CDR3 in DNA: TGTGCCAGCAGCCAACTAGCGGGGGGGAGCACAGATACGCAGTATCTT.

This clonotype has more than one count but fewer than ten. V gene TRBV6-6 combines with J gene TRBJ1-5, with D perhaps TRBD1 (6 bases). The CDR3 contains 14 residues. Germline CDR1 and CDR2: MNHNY and SVGAGI (reference sequence). Trimming shortened V by 5 bases and J by 5 bases, and 13 bases separated the two germline ends. The CDR3 nucleotides are TGTGCCAGCAGTACCGACAGGCCCGATCAGCCCCAGCATTTT. Amino acid sequence: CASSTDRPDQPQHF.

Comments on this clonotype: Its ends do not fully match the called genes, so a read error is possible. The chain couples TRBV20-1 to TRBJ2-7; D is unresolved. Germline V gene lookup returns CDR1 DFQATT and CDR2 SNEGSKA (reference sequence). The CDR3 runs 15 residues. The CDR3 protein is CSARDINSPFYAQYF. CDR3 nucleotides: TGCAGTGCTAGAGACATTAACAGTCCATTCTACGCGCAGTACTTC.

Ten or more counts support this clonotype. The chain carries TRBV20-1 and TRBJ1-5; 7 nucleotides align to TRBD1. The junction had 11 bases not matched to a gene; V was cut back by 3 bases and J by 0 bases. The CDR3 runs 17 residues. Germline V gene sequence: CDR1 DFQATT, CDR2 SNEGSKA (reference sequence). CDR3 nucleotides: TGCAGTGCTAGTGGACAGTGGGACAGCCATAGCAATCAGCCCCAGCATTTT. Translation gives CSASGQWDSHSNQPQHF.

This chain connects TRBV7-2 to TRBJ1-6; the D is unclear. This CDR3 has 13 amino acids. Trimming cost V 4 bases and J 9 bases, with 10 bases left between them. The germline CDR1 and CDR2 sequences are SGHTA and FQGNSA. CDR3 sequence (DNA): TGTGCCAGCAGCTCCGGGGAGGGTTCACCCCTCCACTTT. This encodes CASSSGEGSPLHF.